The 12 T cell receptor beta chains listed next were all sequenced from one sample in a study of molecular identifiers for immune sequencing clone quantification. Using its own MiXCR run on the PCR reads, TCRdb lists one record per CDR3 protein. The sample includes about 640,000 distinct CDR3 sequences, less than 20% of them seen just once. The sequenced sample consisted of naive CD8+ T cells from blood, with Jurkat cell RNA spiked in. Subset here: FACS-sorted CD8+CD4-CCR7+CD45RA+ naive T cells. These receptors were collected from a human donor in good health. Some libraries in this study had Jurkat cell RNA spiked in.

This clonotype was observed a few times. The chain joins TRBV7-9 to TRBJ2-7; 7 bases are shared with TRBD1. The length of the CDR3 is 16 residues. CDR1 SEHNR and CDR2 FQNEAQ come from the germline V gene (reference sequence). V trimming: 2 bases; J trimming: 6 bases; junction bases outside the gene matches: 13. CDR3 sequence: CASSLSSTGYLLEQYF. CDR3 nucleotide sequence: TGTGCCAGCAGCTTATCTTCGACAGGGTATCTGCTCGAGCAGTACTTC.

The chain uses TRBV21-1 and TRBJ2-4; the table's D gene call, TRBD1, was not cross checked with the DNA. TRBV21-1 is assigned pseudogene status. The CDR3 spans 15 residues. For the CDR3, the DNA is TGTGCCAGCATCTTCCGGGGGGAACCCAGAAACATTCAGTACTTC. It codes for CASIFRGEPRNIQYF.

This clonotype has at least ten counts. The chain employs TRBV19 and TRBJ1-5; TRBD1 matches at 12 bases. Trimming cost V 4 bases and J 8 bases; bases outside gene matches: 9. CDR1 is LNHDA and CDR2 is SQIVND in the germline V gene (reference sequence). The CDR3 is made up of 16 amino acids. In DNA, the CDR3 is TGTGCCAGTAGTACTCCCGGGACAGGGGGCAGGGAGCCCCAGCATTTT. This encodes CASSTPGTGGREPQHF.

This clonotype was observed at least ten times. The chain is built from TRBV7-9 and TRBJ1-1; no reliable D call. CDR1 is SEHNR, CDR2 FQNEAQ, per germline (reference sequence). The germline V and J ends were trimmed by 8 bases and 1 base, with 11 bases remaining between them. The length of the CDR3 is 13 residues. The CDR3 reads CASSFGPNTEAFF. As DNA, the CDR3 is TGTGCCAGCTCTTTCGGACCGAACACTGAAGCTTTCTTT.

In its sample, this clonotype was seen many times. The chain couples TRBV11-2 to TRBJ1-1; TRBD1 agrees at 9 bases. With V trimmed by 2 bases and J by 6 bases, 7 bases remained unmatched. The CDR3 contains 15 residues. Germline V gene lookup returns CDR1 SGHAT and CDR2 FQNNGV. Here the CDR3 DNA reads TGTGCCAGCAGCTTAACCGGGACAGGGATGCCTGAAGCTTTCTTT. It yields the protein CASSLTGTGMPEAFF.

This clonotype was found many times. In DNA, the CDR3 is TGTGCCAGCAGCTTATACCCAGTAGCGGACTGGAGGGAAGAGACCCAGTACTTC. Protein: CASSLYPVADWREETQYF. This chain joins TRBV7-3 and TRBJ2-5; D possibly corresponds to TRBD2 (6 bases). Deletions cut 2 bases from V and 3 bases from J, with 22 bases between. Germline loops: CDR1 SGHTA, CDR2 FQGTGA. The length of the CDR3 is 18 residues.

The rearrangement uses TRBV21-1 and TRBJ2-2; TRBD1, the table's D call, was not compared with the DNA. TRBV21-1 is recorded as a pseudogene. CDR3 length equals 16 residues. CDR3 coding DNA: TGTGCCAGCAGCAAATCTTGGGACAAGATCACCGGGGAGCTGTTTTTT. Translating gives CASSKSWDKITGELFF.

This clonotype occurred many times. The chain employs TRBV30 and TRBJ2-7, with D unresolved. V lost 0 bases, J lost 7 bases, and 16 bases lay in between. The CDR3 is 14 residues long. CDR1 and CDR2 from the germline V gene are GTSNPN and SVGIG (reference sequence). CDR3 amino acids: CAWSVRHPDGEQYF. Written as DNA, the CDR3 is TGTGCCTGGAGTGTACGACACCCCGACGGGGAGCAGTACTTC.

This clonotype was counted many times. The genes are TRBV14 and TRBJ2-2; unclear D gene. The CDR3 loop spans 13 amino acids. V was pared by 0 bases and J by 6 bases, with 5 bases between. Germline lookup yields CDR1 SGHDN and CDR2 FVKESK. The CDR3 region has the DNA TGTGCCAGCAGCCAAGATTTCCCCGGGGAGCTGTTTTTT. As protein: CASSQDFPGELFF.

J is TRBJ2-1 and V is TRBV6-5; TRBD2 is a possible D gene (7 bases). This CDR3 has 15 residues. V was clipped by 8 bases and J by 2 bases, with 16 bases between them. CDR1 is MNHEY, CDR2 SVGAGI, per germline. CDR3 in amino acids: CASGGGQSPYNEQFF. CDR3 DNA sequence: TGTGCCAGCGGCGGGGGCCAAAGCCCCTACAATGAGCAGTTCTTC.

This clonotype was seen many times. The CDR3 DNA reads TGTGCCAGCAGCGAGTCCCCTCTGACTAGTTTTTACACCGGGGAGCTGTTTTTT. Translation: CASSESPLTSFYTGELFF. The chain recombines TRBV9 with TRBJ2-2; D is perhaps TRBD2 (6 bases). The ends were cut back, 3 bases at V and 3 bases at J, with 21 bases in the middle. CDR1 is SGDLS and CDR2 is YYNGEE in the germline V gene. This CDR3 is built from 18 residues.

The rearrangement joins TRBV7-9 to TRBJ2-1; D is unresolved. Germline V lookup: CDR1 SEHNR, CDR2 FQNEAQ (reference sequence). V shed 8 bases and J shed 7 bases, with 12 bases lying between them. The CDR3 spans 12 residues. CDR3 DNA: TGTGCCAGCGCAAGAATGGCAAATGAGCAGTTCTTC. The encoded protein is CASARMANEQFF.